This is a list of T cell receptor beta chains from one sample in a study of blood T cell repertoires in COVID-19. Assay used: immunoSEQ multiplex PCR; TCRdb lists only in-frame clones, some missing. The sample contains around 75,000 clones, less than 90% of which appear only once. Sequencing was carried out using peripheral blood. The source of these receptors is a man over 45 with COVID-19, enrolled during active disease. The CDR3 runs from the conserved cysteine through the conserved F or W. The D gene is left open where the match is weak. The size of a clone is reported for some rows only, either as once, few or many, or as a class for expanded clones.

d_call	j_call	clone_size	cdr3_length	v_call	cdr3_nt	cdr3_aa
.	TRBJ2-7	.	13	TRBV19	TGTGCCAGTAGAGCCAGGGGTTCCTACGAGCAGTACTTC	CASRARGSYEQYF
.	TRBJ1-6	.	13	TRBV12-3/TRBV12-4	TGTGCCAGCAGTTCCCACGGGGGTTCACCCCTCCACTTT	CASSSHGGSPLHF
.	TRBJ1-5	.	14	TRBV19	TGTGCCAGTAGTATTGATGGGGCTAATCAGCCCCAGCATTTT	CASSIDGANQPQHF
.	TRBJ2-6	few	15	TRBV28	TGTGCCAGCAGTTTATGGGGCGACGGGGCCAACGTCCTGACTTTC	CASSLWGDGANVLTF
.	TRBJ2-7	.	15	TRBV28	TGTGCCAGCAGTTTAAGGTTCCAAAACCGGGACGAGCAGTACTTC	CASSLRFQNRDEQYF
.	TRBJ1-1	.	15	TRBV9	TGTGCCAGCAGCGTAGCTGGCGGATTGGGCACTGAAGCTTTCTTT	CASSVAGGLGTEAFF
.	TRBJ1-2	.	13	TRBV2	TGTGCCAGCACCGAGGATTTTTTATATGGCTACACCTTC	CASTEDFLYGYTF
TRBD2	TRBJ2-2	few	14	TRBV9	TGTGCCAGCAGCGCCTCTAGCGGGTACGGGGAGCTGTTTTTT	CASSASSGYGELFF
TRBD1	TRBJ1-1	.	14	TRBV19	TGTGCCAGTAGTCGAGGGACAGGGGCCACTGAAGCTTTCTTT	CASSRGTGATEAFF
TRBD1	TRBJ2-2	.	15	TRBV5-1	TGCGCCAGCAGCTCGGGACAGTTTAACACCGGGGAGCTGTTTTTT	CASSSGQFNTGELFF
.	TRBJ1-6	.	13	TRBV10-3	TGTGCCATCAGTGACCAGGAAAATTCACCCCTCCACTTT	CAISDQENSPLHF
TRBD1	TRBJ2-3	.	14	TRBV19	TGTGCCAGTAGTGGACAGGGGCACACAGATACGCAGTATTTT	CASSGQGHTDTQYF
.	TRBJ2-7	.	14	TRBV7-9	TGTGCCAGCAGCCTTGGCGAGGGAACCTACGAGCAGTACTTC	CASSLGEGTYEQYF
TRBD2	TRBJ2-1	.	15	TRBV2	TGTGCCAGCACCCGGCGGACTAGCGGTTACAATGAGCAGTTCTTC	CASTRRTSGYNEQFF
TRBD2	TRBJ2-7	.	14	TRBV11-1	TGTGCCAGCAGCTTAACTAGCGCCAACTACGAGCAGTACTTC	CASSLTSANYEQYF
.	TRBJ1-5	.	17	TRBV4-2	TGTGCCAGCAGCCAAGAGGTTCCGAGCTATAGCAATCAGCCCCAGCATTTT	CASSQEVPSYSNQPQHF
.	TRBJ2-7	.	15	TRBV6-5	TGTGCCAGCACCAATACGCGGGGTAGCGGCCCTTCAGAGTACTTC	CASTNTRGSGPSEYF